This TCR beta chain stems from a study of T cells expressing NK-cell markers. In the case of this clonotype: Its antigen remains unknown.

The CDR3 runs 16 residues. CDR1 and CDR2 (germline): MNHEY, SVGAGI. Libraries used 5'RACE template switching adding universal primer site and UMIs. TCRdb reprocessed the 5' RACE reads and keeps a single row for each CDR3 protein, giving no DNA. The sample features 400,000 or so distinct CDR3 sequences, with about 10% in its top ten. Study-level points and caveats: The leading position in the CD3+CD56-NKG2C+ fraction of a handful of donors also went to these clonotypes. Uncertainty persisted over the HCMV specificity of expanded NKG2C+ T cell clones. Of the CD8+ T cell pool in roughly 6 donors, about 1.0-8% was accounted for by dominant NKG2C+ clonotypes.

This TCR was sampled from a woman between 50 and 59 years old in good health. The rearrangement links TRBV6-5 to TRBJ1-6; as DNA is missing, the TRBD1 call by TCRdb cannot be tested. The sample comprised blood T cells: a sorted CD56 or NKG2C T cell subset, CD4+ or CD8+ T cells, or bulk PBMC T cells (not recorded which). The CDR3 spells CASTRLGGPYNSPLHF.